Presented here are 22 T cell receptor beta chains from one specimen sequenced in a study of cytomegalovirus exposure and HLA in healthy donors. 60 Vbeta and 13 Jbeta primers were used in PCR. Repertoires were generated with immunoSEQ multiplex PCR, while TCRdb's copy carries only in-frame clones and drops some. The sample holds about 190,000 clones, 81% seen once. Material for sequencing was PBMCs. These receptor sequences come from a man aged 35-49 years in good health and CMV-seropositive.

This chain joins TRBV7-3 and TRBJ1-1; maybe TRBD1 (5 bases). V lost 0 bases and J lost 5, with 25 bases in between. Per the germline V gene, CDR1 is SGHTA and CDR2 is FQGTGA. The CDR3 loop spans 19 amino acids. CDR3 sequence reads: CASSLTLGFGGSGWTEAFF. DNA of the CDR3: TGTGCCAGCAGCTTAACGCTGGGTTTTGGGGGGTCCGGGTGGACTGAAGCTTTCTTT.

The genes are TRBV28 and TRBJ1-4; 11 bases are shared with TRBD1. Germline assignment: CDR1 MDHEN and CDR2 SYDVKM. The CDR3 sequence is 15 residues long. The junction had 5 bases not matched to a gene; V was cut back by 5 bases and J by 6 bases. CDR3: CASSPGQGAYEKLFF. In nucleotides, the CDR3 is TGTGCCAGCAGTCCCGGACAGGGGGCGTATGAAAAACTGTTTTTT.

The genes are TRBV6-4 and TRBJ2-6; TRBD1 might be the D (5 bases). Germline V CDR1 and CDR2: MRHNA, SNTAGT. The CDR3 extends over 16 amino acids. V lost 4 bases to trimming and J lost 3 bases, with 13 bases between them. The CDR3 DNA sequence: TGTGCCAGCAGTGTTGGGGCAGGGCGTGGGGCCAACGTCCTGACTTTC. Translation gives CASSVGAGRGANVLTF.

The chain has TRBV6-5 and TRBJ2-1; D is perhaps TRBD2 (6 bases). Trimming left V 4 bases short and J 8 bases short, with 9 bases between. This CDR3 comprises 12 residues. Germline V CDR1 and CDR2: MNHEY, SVGAGI. CDR3 nucleotides: TGTGCCAGCAGTTGGAGGGGCGATGAGCAGTTCTTC. Translated, it gives CASSWRGDEQFF.

V usage is TRBV7-2 and J usage is TRBJ1-5; weak D call: TRBD1 (6 bases). V was clipped by 3 bases and J by 3 bases, with 12 bases between them. Germline V gives CDR1 SGHTA, CDR2 FQGNSA. The CDR3 extends over 15 amino acids. The CDR3 loop reads CASSFQGPVNQPQHF. CDR3 bases: TGTGCCAGCAGCTTTCAGGGGCCCGTCAATCAGCCCCAGCATTTT.

This rearrangement joins TRBV7-6 to TRBJ2-3; 11 bases are shared with TRBD1. The CDR3 length is 16 residues. Germline CDR1 is SGHVS and CDR2 is FNYEAQ. V lost 1 base, J lost 6 bases, and 6 bases stayed unmatched. The DNA of the CDR3 is TGTGCCAGCAGCTTAGTTTCGGGACAGGGGGTCGATACGCAGTATTTT. This sequence encodes CASSLVSGQGVDTQYF.

The chain is built from TRBV4-1 and TRBJ2-3; 8 bases line up with TRBD2. CDR3 length equals 16 residues. CDR1 and CDR2 (germline): MGHRA, YSYEKL. Trimming took 0 bases from V and 6 from J; bases not matched to a gene: 8. Written as DNA, the CDR3 is TGCGCCAGCAGCCAAGACGCGGGGGGCTCCGGGGATACGCAGTATTTT. Encoded protein: CASSQDAGGSGDTQYF.

This chain links TRBV14 with TRBJ1-2, with 8 bases lining up with TRBD1. The CDR3 has 19 residues. J lost 1 base, V lost 7 bases, and 20 bases had no gene match. Per the germline V gene, CDR1 is SGHDN and CDR2 is FVKESK. The DNA for the CDR3 is TGTGCCAGCAACCCTATACTGCCGGGACAGGAGAGACTTAACTATGGCTACACCTTC. Protein sequence: CASNPILPGQERLNYGYTF.

V and J are TRBV9 and TRBJ2-1; TRBD2 agrees at 14 bases. The CDR3 extends over 17 amino acids. CDR1 and CDR2 from the germline V gene are SGDLS and YYNGEE. V was clipped by 2 bases and J by 7 bases; unmatched bases: 8. CDR3 residues: CASSVSLGTSGSNEQFF. The CDR3 DNA reads TGTGCCAGCAGCGTGTCCCTCGGGACTAGCGGGAGTAATGAGCAGTTCTTC.

This chain links TRBV4-2 with TRBJ2-1, with 11 bases fitting TRBD2. CDR3 length: 16 amino acids. The J segment lost 5 bases and the V segment lost 3 bases, leaving 6 bases of the junction unmatched. From germline, CDR1 is LGHNA and CDR2 YNFKEQ. This chain's CDR3 is CASSQGRLAGHNEQFF. In DNA, the CDR3 is TGTGCCAGCAGCCAGGGAAGACTAGCGGGACACAATGAGCAGTTCTTC.

The J gene is TRBJ2-5, the V gene TRBV6-1; 8 positions agree with TRBD2. CDR3 length: 15 residues. Germline V gives CDR1 MNHNS, CDR2 SASEGT. The V gene end was trimmed by 3 bases and the J gene end by 2 bases; junction bases not matched to a gene: 5. In DNA form, the CDR3 reads TGTGCCAGCAGTGAGGGGTCTAGCGGGCAAGAGACCCAGTACTTC. This encodes CASSEGSSGQETQYF.

In the case of this clone: A read error may produce the germline difference seen at one junction end. The chain links TRBV28 to TRBJ2-7; D possibly corresponds to TRBD1 (6 bases). CDR3 length equals 11 residues. Germline V gene sequence: CDR1 MDHEN, CDR2 SYDVKM. CDR3 protein: CATGDTFGRTF. The CDR3 bases are TGTGCCACAGGGGACACTTTTGGCCGAACTTTC.

The chain joins TRBV19 to TRBJ2-7; 12 nucleotides align to TRBD2. Per the germline V gene, CDR1 is LNHDA and CDR2 is SQIVND (reference sequence). The junction had 3 bases not matched to a gene; V was cut back by 4 bases and J by 5 bases. The CDR3 spans 14 residues. The DNA of the CDR3 is TGTGCCAGTAGTACGGGACTAGCGGGCCACGAGCAGTACTTC. Translating it yields CASSTGLAGHEQYF.

The V call is TRBV11-3, the J call TRBJ2-3, with TRBD2 as a possible D gene (7 bases). The V end was cut by 5 bases, the J end by 9 bases, with 12 bases between. The CDR3 has 12 amino acids. Looked up from germline, CDR1 is SGHNT and CDR2 is YENEEA. CDR3: CASSTTGGTQYF. The CDR3 DNA sequence: TGTGCCAGCAGCACCACGGGGGGCACGCAGTATTTT.

The gene calls are TRBV5-1 and TRBJ1-2, with TRBD1 as a possible D gene (5 bases). Germline CDR1 reads SGHRS; CDR2 reads YFSETQ. Trimming left V 0 bases short and J 3 bases short, with 12 bases between. The CDR3 is made up of 15 amino acids. For the CDR3, the DNA is TGCGCCAGCAGCTTGGAAGCAGGGATCGACTATGGCTACACCTTC. This codes for CASSLEAGIDYGYTF.

CDR3: CATSRDTGEETQYF. CDR3 nucleotides: TGTGCCACCAGCAGAGACACAGGGGAAGAGACCCAGTACTTC. V is TRBV15 and J is TRBJ2-5; 7 bases map to TRBD1. V was pared by 0 bases and J by 3 bases, with 1 base of the junction left unmatched. The length of the CDR3 is 14 residues. The V gene's germline CDR1 is LNHNV and CDR2 YYDKDF (reference sequence).

This chain uses TRBV7-8 with TRBJ2-7; D possibly corresponds to TRBD1 (6 bases). Trimming took 1 base from V and 3 from J, leaving 13 bases between them. Germline assignment: CDR1 SGHVS and CDR2 FQNEAQ. There are 15 residues in the CDR3. The CDR3: CASSLVSDSHYEQYF. CDR3 nucleotides: TGTGCCAGCAGCTTAGTGTCGGACAGCCACTACGAGCAGTACTTC.

This rearrangement joins TRBV9 to TRBJ2-1, with 7 bases lining up with TRBD2. V shed 0 bases and J 4 bases; nucleotides not matched to a gene: 4. The CDR3 contains 15 residues. CDR1 is SGDLS, CDR2 YYNGEE, per germline. This CDR3 is CASSVEGGGYNEQFF. The CDR3 nucleotides are TGTGCCAGCAGCGTAGAGGGCGGGGGATACAATGAGCAGTTCTTC. The full variable domain, completed using reference TRBV9 and TRBJ2-1, is DSGVTQTPKHLITATGQRVTLRCSPRSGDLSVYWYQQSLDQGLQFLIQYYNGEERAKGNILERFSAQQFPDLHSELNLSSLELGDSALYFCASSVEGGGYNEQFFGPGTRLTVL.

The CDR3 DNA follows: TGTGCCAGCAGCTTCCGGGACTCCCTCAATGAGCAGTTCTTC. It yields the protein CASSFRDSLNEQFF. V usage is TRBV5-4 and J usage is TRBJ2-1; tentative D call: TRBD2 (6 bases). There are 14 residues in the CDR3. CDR1 is SGHNT, CDR2 YYREEE, per germline (reference sequence). With 2 bases removed from V and 6 bases from J, the gap between germline ends came to 12 bases.

This clone was picked up one time. DNA for the CDR3: TGCGCCAGCAGCCCCGGACTAGCGGGGACCGCCTACGAGCAGTACTTC. Translated, it gives CASSPGLAGTAYEQYF. The genes are TRBV4-1 and TRBJ2-7; 12 bases line up with TRBD2. V shed 4 bases and J 2 bases; nucleotides not matched to a gene: 6. From germline, CDR1 is MGHRA and CDR2 YSYEKL. The CDR3 has 16 residues.

This clone was seen just once. The chain recombines TRBV2 with TRBJ2-7; D uncertain. The CDR3 has 14 amino acids. The V gene's germline CDR1 is SNHLY and CDR2 FYNNEI. V was shortened by 7 bases and J by 6 bases, with 19 bases between the two germline ends. The CDR3 bases are TGTGCCAGCAAGACGGCTCCGCAGAGGATCGAGCAGTACTTC. Translated, it gives CASKTAPQRIEQYF.

The rearrangement joins TRBV6-7 to TRBJ2-3; a possible D gene is TRBD1 (6 bases). TRBV6-7 is noted as an ORF with a role that remains uncertain. The CDR3 runs 16 residues. With 1 base removed from V and 1 base from J, the gap between germline ends came to 12 bases. The CDR3 loop reads CASSYFAGERTDTQYF. CDR3 DNA sequence: TGTGCCAGCAGTTACTTCGCAGGGGAGCGCACAGATACGCAGTATTTT.